Sequencing of this T cell receptor beta chain was carried out in a study of cytomegalovirus exposure and HLA in healthy donors. Researchers ran the PCR with 60 Vbeta and 13 Jbeta primers. Profiled with immunoSEQ multiplex PCR; TCRdb holds only in-frame clones, not every one. The top ten hold 4.5% of the sample, which has approximately 160,000 clones, 68% seen once. Germline CDR1 MNHEY, CDR2 SVGAGI. V lost 7 bases, J lost 3 bases, and 7 bases stayed unmatched. CDR3 size: 15 residues. Sequencing was carried out using PBMCs. The chain carries TRBV6-5 and TRBJ2-7, with 12 bases aligning to TRBD2. This receptor was identified in a woman between 18 and 29 years old in good health and CMV-seropositive. The CDR3, as DNA: TGTGCCAGCACTTCCCCTAGCGGGGGGGTCTACGAGCAGTACTTC. Residues: CASTSPSGGVYEQYF.